The source of this TCR beta chain is a study of immune cell composition in non-small cell lung cancer. Study-level points and caveats: Squamous lung tumours showed higher top 10 clone scores and clonality than adenocarcinomas.

Notes on this clone: Its antigen remains unidentified.

This CDR3 comprises 15 residues. Libraries were prepared by immunoSEQ multiplex PCR; TCRdb keeps only in-frame clonotypes and omits some of them. Of about 15,000 clones listed, approximately 69% are singletons. The sequencing sample was made of lung tumor tissue. The clonotype comes from a human donor with non-small cell lung cancer. V is TRBV12-1 and J is TRBJ1-6; TRBD1 is the table's D call, not checked against the DNA. TRBV12-1 is a documented pseudogene. The CDR3 is CASSPTGQDNSPLHF. As DNA, the CDR3 is TGTGCCAGCAGCCCGACCGGACAGGATAATTCACCCCTCCACTTT.